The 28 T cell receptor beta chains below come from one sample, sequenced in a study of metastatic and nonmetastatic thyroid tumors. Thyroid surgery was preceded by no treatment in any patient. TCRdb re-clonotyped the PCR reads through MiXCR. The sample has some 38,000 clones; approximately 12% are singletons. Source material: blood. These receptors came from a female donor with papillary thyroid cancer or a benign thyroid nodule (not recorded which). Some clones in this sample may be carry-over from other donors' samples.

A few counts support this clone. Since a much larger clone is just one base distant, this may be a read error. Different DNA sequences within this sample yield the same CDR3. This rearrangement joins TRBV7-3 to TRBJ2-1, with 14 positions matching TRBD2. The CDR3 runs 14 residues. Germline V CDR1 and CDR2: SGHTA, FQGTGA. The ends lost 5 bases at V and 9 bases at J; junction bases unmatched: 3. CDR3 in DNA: TGTGCCAGCAGCCTAGGACTAGCGGGAGGTGAGCAGTTCTTC. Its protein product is CASSLGLAGGEQFF. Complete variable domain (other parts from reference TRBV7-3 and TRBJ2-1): GAGVSQTPSNKVTEKGKYVELRCDPISGHTALYWYRQSLGQGPEFLIYFQGTGAADDSGLPNDRFFAVRPEGSVSTLKIQRTERGDSAVYLCASSLGLAGGEQFFGPGTRLTVL.

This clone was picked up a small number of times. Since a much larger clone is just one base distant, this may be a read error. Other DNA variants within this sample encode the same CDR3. CDR3 DNA: TGCAGTGGTGGTAGGGCGGGTTCTGAGCAGTTCTTC. Protein product: CSGGRAGSEQFF. J is TRBJ2-1 and V is TRBV29-1, with TRBD2 as a possible D gene (5 bases). CDR1 is SQVTM, CDR2 ANQGSEA, per germline. The CDR3 spans 12 residues.

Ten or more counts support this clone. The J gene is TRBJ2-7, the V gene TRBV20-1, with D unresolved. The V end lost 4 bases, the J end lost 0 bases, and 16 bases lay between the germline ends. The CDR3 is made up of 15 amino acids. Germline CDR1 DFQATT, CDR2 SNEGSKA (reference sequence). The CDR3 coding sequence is TGCAGTGCTACCTTCCCGGTACCGGGCTCCTACGAGCAGTACTTC. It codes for CSATFPVPGSYEQYF.

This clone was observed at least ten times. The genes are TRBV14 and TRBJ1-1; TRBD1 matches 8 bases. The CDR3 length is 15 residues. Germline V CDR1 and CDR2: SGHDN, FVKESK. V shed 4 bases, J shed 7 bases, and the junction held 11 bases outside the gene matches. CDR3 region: CASSRGQGMVGEAFF. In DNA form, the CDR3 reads TGTGCCAGCAGCCGCGGACAGGGCATGGTAGGTGAAGCTTTCTTT.

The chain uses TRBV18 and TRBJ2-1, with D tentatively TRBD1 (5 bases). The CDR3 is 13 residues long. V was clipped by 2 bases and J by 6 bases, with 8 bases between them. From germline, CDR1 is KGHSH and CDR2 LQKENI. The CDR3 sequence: CASSPGRVNEQFF. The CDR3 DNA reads TGTGCCAGCTCACCAGGCAGGGTCAATGAGCAGTTCTTC. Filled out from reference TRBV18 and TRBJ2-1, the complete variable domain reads NAGVMQNPRHLVRRRGQEARLRCSPMKGHSHVYWYRQLPEEGLKFMVYLQKENIIDESGMPKERFSAEFPKEGPSILRIQQVVRGDSAAYFCASSPGRVNEQFFGPGTRLTVL.

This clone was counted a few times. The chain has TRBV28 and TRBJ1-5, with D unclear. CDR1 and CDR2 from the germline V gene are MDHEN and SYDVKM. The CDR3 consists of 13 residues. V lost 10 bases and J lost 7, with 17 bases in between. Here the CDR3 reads CAISPGWRQPQHF. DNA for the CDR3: TGTGCCATCTCCCCCGGGTGGCGGCAGCCCCAGCATTTT.

The CDR3 DNA is TGTGCCAGCACCCCCCTAGCGGGTCCGAACACCGGGGAGCTGTTTTTT. This translates into CASTPLAGPNTGELFF. The chain joins TRBV6-1 to TRBJ2-2; TRBD2 matches at 8 bases. CDR3 length equals 16 residues. The ends lost 7 bases at V and 0 bases at J; junction bases unmatched: 7. CDR1 MNHNS and CDR2 SASEGT come from the germline V gene.

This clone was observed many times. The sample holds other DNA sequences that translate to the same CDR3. CDR3 sequence reads: CSVNRQGRGEAFF. CDR3 nucleotide sequence: TGCAGCGTCAATCGACAGGGAAGGGGAGAAGCTTTCTTT. The gene calls are TRBV29-1 and TRBJ1-1; 7 bases map to TRBD1. Trimming cost V 6 bases and J 8 bases; bases outside gene matches: 12. The CDR3 runs 13 residues. Germline V gene sequence: CDR1 SQVTM, CDR2 ANQGSEA.

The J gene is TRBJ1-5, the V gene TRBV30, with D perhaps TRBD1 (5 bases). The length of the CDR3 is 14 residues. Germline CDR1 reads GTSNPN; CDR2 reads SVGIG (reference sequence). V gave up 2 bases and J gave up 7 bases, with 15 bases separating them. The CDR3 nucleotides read TGTGCCTGGAGTACCGGGACTCCGGGGCAGCCCCAGCATTTT. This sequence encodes CAWSTGTPGQPQHF.

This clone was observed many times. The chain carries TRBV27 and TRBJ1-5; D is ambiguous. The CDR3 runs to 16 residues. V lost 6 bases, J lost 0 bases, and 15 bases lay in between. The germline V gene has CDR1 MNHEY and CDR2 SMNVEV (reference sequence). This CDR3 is CASRPRPLDSNQPQHF. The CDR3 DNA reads TGTGCCAGCAGGCCAAGACCGCTCGATAGCAATCAGCCCCAGCATTTT.

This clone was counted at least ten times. CDR3 in amino acids: CASRPSGGNEQFF. CDR3 coding DNA: TGTGCCAGCAGACCTAGCGGGGGCAATGAGCAGTTCTTC. J is TRBJ2-1 and V is TRBV9, with 10 bases lining up with TRBD2. The germline CDR1 and CDR2 sequences are SGDLS and YYNGEE. The J segment lost 6 bases and the V segment lost 5 bases, leaving 2 bases of the junction unmatched. This CDR3 spans 13 amino acids.

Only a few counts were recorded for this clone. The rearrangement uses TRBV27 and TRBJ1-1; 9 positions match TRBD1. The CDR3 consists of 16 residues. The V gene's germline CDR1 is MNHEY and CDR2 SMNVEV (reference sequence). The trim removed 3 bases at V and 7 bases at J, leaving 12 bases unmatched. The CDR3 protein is CASSFAPGQGSGEAFF. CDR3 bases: TGTGCCAGCAGTTTTGCACCGGGACAGGGTAGCGGTGAAGCTTTCTTT.

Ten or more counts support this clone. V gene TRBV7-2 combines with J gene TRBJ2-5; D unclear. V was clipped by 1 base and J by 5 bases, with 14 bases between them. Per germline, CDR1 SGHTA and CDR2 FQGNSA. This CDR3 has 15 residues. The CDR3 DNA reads TGTGCCAGCAGCTTAGGTTACGTTAGAGAGGAGACCCAGTACTTC. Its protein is CASSLGYVREETQYF. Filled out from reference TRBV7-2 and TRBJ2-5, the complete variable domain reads GAGVSQSPSNKVTEKGKDVELRCDPISGHTALYWYRQSLGQGLEFLIYFQGNSAPDKSGLPSDRFSAERTGGSVSTLTIQRTQQEDSAVYLCASSLGYVREETQYFGPGTRLLVL.

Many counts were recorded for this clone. The CDR3 region is CASTLGDRDGYEQYF. CDR3 nucleotides: TGTGCCAGCACCTTAGGCGACAGGGACGGCTACGAGCAGTACTTC. The chain links TRBV6-1 to TRBJ2-7; TRBD1 matches at 7 bases. CDR1 and CDR2 from the germline V gene are MNHNS and SASEGT. The V and J ends lost 7 bases and 3 bases, in that order; junction bases with no gene match: 12. The CDR3 totals 15 residues.

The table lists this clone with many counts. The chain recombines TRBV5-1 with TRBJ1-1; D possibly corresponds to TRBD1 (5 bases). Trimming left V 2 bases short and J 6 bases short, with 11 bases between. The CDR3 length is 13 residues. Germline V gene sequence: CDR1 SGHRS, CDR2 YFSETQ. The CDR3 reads CASSLAGFAEAFF. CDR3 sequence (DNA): TGCGCCAGCAGCTTAGCAGGGTTCGCTGAAGCTTTCTTT. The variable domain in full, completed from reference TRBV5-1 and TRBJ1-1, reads KAGVTQTPRYLIKTRGQQVTLSCSPISGHRSVSWYQQTPGQGLQFLFEYFSETQRNKGNFPGRFSGRQFSNSRSEMNVSTLELGDSALYLCASSLAGFAEAFFGQGTRLTVV.

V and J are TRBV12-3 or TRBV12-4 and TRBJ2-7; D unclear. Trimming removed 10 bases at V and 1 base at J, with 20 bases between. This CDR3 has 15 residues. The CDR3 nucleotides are TGTGCCATCAGCCTAGTTCAGCCGTGTTCCTACGAGCAGTACTTC. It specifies CAISLVQPCSYEQYF.

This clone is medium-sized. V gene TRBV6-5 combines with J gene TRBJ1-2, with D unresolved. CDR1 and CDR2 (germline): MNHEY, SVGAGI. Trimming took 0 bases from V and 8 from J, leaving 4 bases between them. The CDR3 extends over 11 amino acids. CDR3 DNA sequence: TGTGCCAGCAGTTACTCGGACGGCTACACCTTC. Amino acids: CASSYSDGYTF.

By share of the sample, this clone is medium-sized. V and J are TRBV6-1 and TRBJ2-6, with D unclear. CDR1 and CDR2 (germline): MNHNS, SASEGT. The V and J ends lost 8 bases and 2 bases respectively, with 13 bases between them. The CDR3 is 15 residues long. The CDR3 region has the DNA TGTGCCAGCGGATTGGTTTTTACTGGGGCCAACGTCCTGACTTTC. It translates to CASGLVFTGANVLTF.

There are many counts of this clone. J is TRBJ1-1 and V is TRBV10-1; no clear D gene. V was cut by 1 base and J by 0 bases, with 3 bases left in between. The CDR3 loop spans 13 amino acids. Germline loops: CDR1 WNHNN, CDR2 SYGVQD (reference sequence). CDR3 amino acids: CASSEYVNTEAFF. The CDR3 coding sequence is TGCGCCAGCAGTGAGTACGTGAACACTGAAGCTTTCTTT.

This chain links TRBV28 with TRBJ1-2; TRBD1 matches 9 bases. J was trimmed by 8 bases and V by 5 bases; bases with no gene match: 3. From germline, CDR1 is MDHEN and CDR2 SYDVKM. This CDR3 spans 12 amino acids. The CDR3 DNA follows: TGTGCCAGCAGTAACAGGGGGCACGGCTACACCTTC. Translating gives CASSNRGHGYTF.

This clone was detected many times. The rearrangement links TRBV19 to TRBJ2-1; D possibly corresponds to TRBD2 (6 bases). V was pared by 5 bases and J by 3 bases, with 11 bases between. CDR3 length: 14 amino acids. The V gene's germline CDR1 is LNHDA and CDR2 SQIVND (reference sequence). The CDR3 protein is CASSYGAGYNEQFF. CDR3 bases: TGTGCCAGTAGTTACGGAGCGGGCTACAATGAGCAGTTCTTC.

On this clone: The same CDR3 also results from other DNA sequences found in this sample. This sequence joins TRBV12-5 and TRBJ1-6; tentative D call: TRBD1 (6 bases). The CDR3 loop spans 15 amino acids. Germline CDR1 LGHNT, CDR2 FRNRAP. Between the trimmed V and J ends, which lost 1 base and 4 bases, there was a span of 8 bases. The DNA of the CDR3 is TGTGCTAGTGGTTTGGAGGGGGGTTATAATTCACCCCTCCACTTT. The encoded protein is CASGLEGGYNSPLHF.

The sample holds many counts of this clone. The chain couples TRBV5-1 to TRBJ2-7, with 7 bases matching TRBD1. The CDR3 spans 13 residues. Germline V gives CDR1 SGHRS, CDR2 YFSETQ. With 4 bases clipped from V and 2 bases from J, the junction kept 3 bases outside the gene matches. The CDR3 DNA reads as TGCGCCAGCAGCATGGGACAGACCTACGAGCAGTACTTC. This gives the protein CASSMGQTYEQYF.

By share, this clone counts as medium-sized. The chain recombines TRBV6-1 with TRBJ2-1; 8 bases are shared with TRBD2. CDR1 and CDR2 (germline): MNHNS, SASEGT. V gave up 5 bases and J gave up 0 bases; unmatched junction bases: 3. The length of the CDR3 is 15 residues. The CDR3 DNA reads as TGTGCCAGCAGTAAGAGCGGGAGCTCCTACAATGAGCAGTTCTTC. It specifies CASSKSGSSYNEQFF.

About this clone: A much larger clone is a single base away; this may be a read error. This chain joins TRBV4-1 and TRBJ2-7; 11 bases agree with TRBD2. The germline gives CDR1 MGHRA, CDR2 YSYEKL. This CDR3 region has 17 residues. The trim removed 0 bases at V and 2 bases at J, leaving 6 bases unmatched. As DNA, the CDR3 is TGCGCCAGCAGCCAAGATGCCGGGACTAGCGGAACCTACGAGCAGTACTTC. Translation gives CASSQDAGTSGTYEQYF.

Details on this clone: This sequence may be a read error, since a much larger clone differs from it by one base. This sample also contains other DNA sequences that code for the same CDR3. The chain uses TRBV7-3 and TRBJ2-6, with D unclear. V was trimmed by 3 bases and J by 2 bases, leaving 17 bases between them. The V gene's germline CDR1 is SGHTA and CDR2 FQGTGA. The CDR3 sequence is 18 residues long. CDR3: CASSLSSSFTAGANVLTF. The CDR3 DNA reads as TGTGCCAGCAGCTTGAGCAGCAGCTTCACGGCTGGGGCCAACGTCCTGACTTTC.

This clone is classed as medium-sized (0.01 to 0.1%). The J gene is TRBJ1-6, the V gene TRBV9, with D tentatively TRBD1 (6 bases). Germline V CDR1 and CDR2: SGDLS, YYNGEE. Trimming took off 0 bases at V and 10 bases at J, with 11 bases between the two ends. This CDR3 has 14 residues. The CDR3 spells CASSVAQGGSPLHF. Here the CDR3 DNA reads TGTGCCAGCAGCGTAGCTCAAGGGGGATCACCCCTCCACTTT.

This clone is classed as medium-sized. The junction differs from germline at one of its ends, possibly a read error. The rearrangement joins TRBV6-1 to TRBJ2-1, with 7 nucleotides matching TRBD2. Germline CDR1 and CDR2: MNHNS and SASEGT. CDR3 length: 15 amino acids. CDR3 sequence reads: CASSSTSAPYDEQFF. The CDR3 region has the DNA TGTGCCAGCAGTTCCACTAGCGCTCCCTACGATGAGCAGTTCTTC.